This entry describes one T cell receptor (beta chain). This sample was included in a study of blood T cell repertoires in COVID-19. Study overall: COVID-19 samples collected from the United States, Italy and Spain covered acute and convalescent phases. From T cells, B-cell-depleted T cells, or PBMCs came the material, which was cDNA or gDNA.

Original methodology: Nucleated cell counts were estimated from reference gene primer amplification. Sequencing used immunoSEQ multiplex PCR; TCRdb keeps in-frame clones, though not all of them. The D gene and trimming were derived from the DNA, and the V and J assignments and clone size from that table. The profile shows approximately 100,000 clones, approximately 70% of them singletons. The CDR3 runs 15 residues. Germline CDR1 reads WNHNN; CDR2 reads SYGVQD (reference sequence). Trimming removed 2 bases from V and 3 bases from J, with 11 bases in between. The sequenced sample consisted of peripheral blood. The source is a man at least 80 years old with acute or convalescent COVID-19. This sequence joins TRBV10-1 and TRBJ2-1; tentatively, D is TRBD1 (5 bases). CDR3 in DNA: TGCGCCAGCAGTGAGCGGGCAGGGTACTACAATGAGCAGTTCTTC. It codes for CASSERAGYYNEQFF.